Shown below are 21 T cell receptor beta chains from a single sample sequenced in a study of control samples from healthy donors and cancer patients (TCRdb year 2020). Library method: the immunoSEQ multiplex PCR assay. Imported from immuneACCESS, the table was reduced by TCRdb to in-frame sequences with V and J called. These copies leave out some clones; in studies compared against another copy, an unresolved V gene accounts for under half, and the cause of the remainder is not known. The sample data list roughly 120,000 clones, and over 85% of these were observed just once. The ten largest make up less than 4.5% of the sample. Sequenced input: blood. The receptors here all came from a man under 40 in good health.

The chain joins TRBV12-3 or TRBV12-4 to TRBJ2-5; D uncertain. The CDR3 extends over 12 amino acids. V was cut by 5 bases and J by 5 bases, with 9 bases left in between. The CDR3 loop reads CASSLKWETQYF. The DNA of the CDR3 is TGTGCCAGCAGTCTAAAGTGGGAGACCCAGTACTTC.

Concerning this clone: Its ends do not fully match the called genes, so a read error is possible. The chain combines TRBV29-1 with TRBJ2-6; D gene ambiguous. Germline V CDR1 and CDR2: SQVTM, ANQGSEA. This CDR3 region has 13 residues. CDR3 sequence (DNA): TGCAGCGTTAAAGACTCTGGGGCCAACGTCCTGACTTTC. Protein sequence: CSVKDSGANVLTF. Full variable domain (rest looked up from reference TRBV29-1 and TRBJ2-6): SAVISQKPSRDICQRGTSLTIQCQVDSQVTMMFWYRQQPGQSLTLIATANQGSEATYESGFVIDKFPISRPNLTFSTLTVSNMSPEDSSIYLCSVKDSGANVLTFGAGSRLTVL.

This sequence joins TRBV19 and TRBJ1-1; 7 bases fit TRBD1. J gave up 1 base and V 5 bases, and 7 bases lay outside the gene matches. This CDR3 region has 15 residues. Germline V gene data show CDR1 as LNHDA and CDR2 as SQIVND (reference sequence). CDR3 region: CASSGRDSRNTEAFF. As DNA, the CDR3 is TGTGCCAGTAGTGGCCGGGACAGCCGGAACACTGAAGCTTTCTTT.

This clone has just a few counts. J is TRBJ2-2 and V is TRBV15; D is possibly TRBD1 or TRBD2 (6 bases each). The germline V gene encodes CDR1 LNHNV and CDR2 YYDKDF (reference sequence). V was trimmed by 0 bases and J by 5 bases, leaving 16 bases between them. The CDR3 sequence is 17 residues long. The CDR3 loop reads CATSRDLGGRETGELFF. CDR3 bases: TGTGCCACCAGCAGAGATCTCGGGGGCAGGGAAACCGGGGAGCTGTTTTTT.

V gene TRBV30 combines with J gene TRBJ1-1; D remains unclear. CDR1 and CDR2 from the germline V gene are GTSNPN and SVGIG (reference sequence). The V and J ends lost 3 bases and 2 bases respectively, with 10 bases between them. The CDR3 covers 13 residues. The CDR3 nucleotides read TGTGCCTGGAGGATGACGGTTAACACTGAAGCTTTCTTT. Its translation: CAWRMTVNTEAFF.

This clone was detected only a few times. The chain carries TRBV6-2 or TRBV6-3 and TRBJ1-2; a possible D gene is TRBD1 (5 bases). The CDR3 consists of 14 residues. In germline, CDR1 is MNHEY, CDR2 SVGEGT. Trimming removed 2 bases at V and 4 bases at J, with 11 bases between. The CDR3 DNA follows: TGTGCCAGCAGTTACATGCAGGGAGCCTATGGCTACACCTTC. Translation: CASSYMQGAYGYTF.

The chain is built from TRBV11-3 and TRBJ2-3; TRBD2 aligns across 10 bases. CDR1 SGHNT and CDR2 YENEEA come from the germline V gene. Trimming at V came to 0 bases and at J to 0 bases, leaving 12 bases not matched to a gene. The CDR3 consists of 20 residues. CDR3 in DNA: TGTGCCAGCAGCTTAGAAACTAGCGGGGTCCGGTACGGTAGCACAGATACGCAGTATTTT. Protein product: CASSLETSGVRYGSTDTQYF.

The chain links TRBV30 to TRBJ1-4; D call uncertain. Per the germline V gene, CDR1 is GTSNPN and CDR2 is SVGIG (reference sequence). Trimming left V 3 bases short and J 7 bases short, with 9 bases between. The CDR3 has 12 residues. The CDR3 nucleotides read TGTGCCTGGAGACTACAAGGTGAAAAACTGTTTTTT. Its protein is CAWRLQGEKLFF.

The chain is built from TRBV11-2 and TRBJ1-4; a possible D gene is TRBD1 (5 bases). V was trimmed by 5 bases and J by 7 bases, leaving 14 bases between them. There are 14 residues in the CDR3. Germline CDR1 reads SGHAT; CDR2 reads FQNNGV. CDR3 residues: CASSPGPSIEKLFF. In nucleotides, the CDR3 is TGTGCCAGCAGCCCGGGACCCAGTATTGAAAAACTGTTTTTT.

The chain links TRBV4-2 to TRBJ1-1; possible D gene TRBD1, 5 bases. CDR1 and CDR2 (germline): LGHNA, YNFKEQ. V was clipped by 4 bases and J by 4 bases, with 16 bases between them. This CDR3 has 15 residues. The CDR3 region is CASSPFGAGRTEAFF. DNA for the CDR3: TGTGCCAGCAGCCCCTTCGGGGCGGGGCGCACTGAAGCTTTCTTT.

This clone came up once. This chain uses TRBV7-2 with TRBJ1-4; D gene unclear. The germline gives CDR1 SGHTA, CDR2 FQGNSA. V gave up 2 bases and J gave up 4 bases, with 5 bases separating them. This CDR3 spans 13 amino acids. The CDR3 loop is CASSLLFNEKLFF. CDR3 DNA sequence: TGTGCCAGCAGCTTACTGTTTAATGAAAAACTGTTTTTT.

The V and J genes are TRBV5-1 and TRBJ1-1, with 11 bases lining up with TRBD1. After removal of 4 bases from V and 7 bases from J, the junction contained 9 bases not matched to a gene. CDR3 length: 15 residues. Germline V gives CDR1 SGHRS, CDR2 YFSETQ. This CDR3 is CASSTRTGGYDEAFF. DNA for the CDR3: TGCGCCAGCAGCACCCGGACAGGGGGCTATGATGAAGCTTTCTTT. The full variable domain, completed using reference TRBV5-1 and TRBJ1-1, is KAGVTQTPRYLIKTRGQQVTLSCSPISGHRSVSWYQQTPGQGLQFLFEYFSETQRNKGNFPGRFSGRQFSNSRSEMNVSTLELGDSALYLCASSTRTGGYDEAFFGQGTRLTVV.

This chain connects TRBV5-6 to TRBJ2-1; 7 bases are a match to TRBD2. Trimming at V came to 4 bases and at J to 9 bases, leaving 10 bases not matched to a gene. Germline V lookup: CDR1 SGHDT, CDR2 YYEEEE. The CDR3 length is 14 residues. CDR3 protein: CASSARGSGGEQFF. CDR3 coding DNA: TGTGCCAGCAGCGCGCGGGGGTCGGGTGGTGAGCAGTTCTTC. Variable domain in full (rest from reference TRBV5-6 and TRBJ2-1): DAGVTQSPTHLIKTRGQQVTLRCSPKSGHDTVSWYQQALGQGPQFIFQYYEEEERQRGNFPDRFSGHQFPNYSSELNVNALLLGDSALYLCASSARGSGGEQFFGPGTRLTVL.

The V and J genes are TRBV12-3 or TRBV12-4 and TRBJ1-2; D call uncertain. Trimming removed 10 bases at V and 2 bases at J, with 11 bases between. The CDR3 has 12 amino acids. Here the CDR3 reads CATHMWNYGYTF. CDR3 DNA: TGTGCCACCCATATGTGGAACTATGGCTACACCTTC.

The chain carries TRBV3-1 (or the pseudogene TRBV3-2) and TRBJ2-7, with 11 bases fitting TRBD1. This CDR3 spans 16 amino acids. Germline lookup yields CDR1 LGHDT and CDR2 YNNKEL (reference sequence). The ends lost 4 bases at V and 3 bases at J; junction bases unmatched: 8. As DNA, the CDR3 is TGTGCCAGCAGCCGGAACCGGGGACAGGGGGACTACGAGCAGTACTTC. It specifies CASSRNRGQGDYEQYF.

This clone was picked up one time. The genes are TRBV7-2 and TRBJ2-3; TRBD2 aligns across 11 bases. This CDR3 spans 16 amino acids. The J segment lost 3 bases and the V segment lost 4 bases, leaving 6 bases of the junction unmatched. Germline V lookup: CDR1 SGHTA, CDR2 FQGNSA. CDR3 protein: CASSSIAGGPTDTQYF. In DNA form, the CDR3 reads TGTGCCAGCAGCTCCATAGCGGGGGGGCCGACAGATACGCAGTATTTT.

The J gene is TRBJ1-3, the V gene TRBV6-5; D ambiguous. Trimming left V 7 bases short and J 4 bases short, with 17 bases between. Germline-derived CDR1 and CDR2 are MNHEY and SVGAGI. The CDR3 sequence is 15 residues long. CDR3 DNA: TGTGCCAGCACTCCTACCCAATCTTCCGGAAACACCATATATTTT. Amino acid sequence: CASTPTQSSGNTIYF.

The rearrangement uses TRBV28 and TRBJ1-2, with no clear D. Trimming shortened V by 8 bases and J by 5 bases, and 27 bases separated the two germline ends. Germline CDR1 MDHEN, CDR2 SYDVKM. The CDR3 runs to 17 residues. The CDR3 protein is CASASGGPPQRRYGYTF. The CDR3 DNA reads TGTGCCAGCGCATCAGGCGGACCCCCTCAGCGGCGGTATGGCTACACCTTC.

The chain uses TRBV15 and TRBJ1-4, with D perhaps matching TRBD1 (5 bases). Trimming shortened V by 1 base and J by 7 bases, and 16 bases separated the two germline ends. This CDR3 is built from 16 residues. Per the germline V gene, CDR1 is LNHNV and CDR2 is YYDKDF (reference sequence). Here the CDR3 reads CATSRVRGIVGEKLFF. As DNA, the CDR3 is TGTGCCACCAGCAGAGTTCGGGGGATCGTTGGTGAAAAACTGTTTTTT.

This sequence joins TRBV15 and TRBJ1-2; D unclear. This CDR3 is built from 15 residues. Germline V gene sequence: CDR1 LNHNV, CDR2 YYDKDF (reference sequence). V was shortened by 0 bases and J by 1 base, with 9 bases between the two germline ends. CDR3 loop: CATSRDRSFNYGYTF. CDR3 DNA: TGTGCCACCAGCAGAGATCGATCGTTTAACTATGGCTACACCTTC.

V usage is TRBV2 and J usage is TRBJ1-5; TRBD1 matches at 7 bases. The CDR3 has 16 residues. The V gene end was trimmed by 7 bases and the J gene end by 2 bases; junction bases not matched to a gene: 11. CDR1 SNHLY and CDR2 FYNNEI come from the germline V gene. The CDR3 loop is CASKRETGRGNQPQHF. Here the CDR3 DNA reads TGTGCCAGCAAAAGGGAGACAGGGCGCGGCAATCAGCCCCAGCATTTT.